The 19 T cell receptor beta chains below all came from one sample that was sequenced in a study of blood T cell repertoires in COVID-19. Clones were read by immunoSEQ multiplex PCR, and TCRdb kept only the in-frame ones, dropping some. The sample comprises 350,000 to 400,000 clones, 80% to 90% of which are singletons, and around 2.8% rests with the top ten. The sample taken for sequencing was peripheral blood. The receptors originated from a woman aged 30 to 39 with COVID-19, enrolled during active disease.

The V call is TRBV28, the J call TRBJ2-7; TRBD1 agrees at 7 bases. Per germline, CDR1 MDHEN and CDR2 SYDVKM. V lost 7 bases to trimming and J lost 3 bases; unmatched junction nucleotides: 9. The length of the CDR3 is 14 residues. The CDR3, as DNA: TGTGCCAGCACCACCCAGGGGGACAGCTACGAGCAGTACTTC. This codes for CASTTQGDSYEQYF.

The V and J genes are TRBV3-1 (or the pseudogene TRBV3-2) and TRBJ2-1; D is possibly TRBD2 (6 bases). Trimming pared 4 bases from V and 5 bases from J, leaving 12 bases between. Germline V gene data show CDR1 as LGHDT and CDR2 as YNNKEL (reference sequence). CDR3 length equals 14 residues. The CDR3 DNA sequence: TGTGCCAGCAGCCTCCGGGACTTCCACAATGAGCAGTTCTTC. It yields the protein CASSLRDFHNEQFF.

The chain couples TRBV5-1 to TRBJ1-2; D gene uncertain. Germline V CDR1 and CDR2: SGHRS, YFSETQ. The CDR3 sequence is 13 residues long. Trimming removed 0 bases from V and 4 bases from J, with 7 bases in between. The CDR3 here is CASSLEVSYGYTF. DNA of the CDR3: TGCGCCAGCAGCTTGGAAGTGAGCTATGGCTACACCTTC.

J is TRBJ1-2 and V is TRBV2; the match to TRBD1 covers 9 bases. Per the germline V gene, CDR1 is SNHLY and CDR2 is FYNNEI. The CDR3 totals 14 residues. With 6 bases clipped from V and 3 bases from J, the junction kept 5 bases outside the gene matches. The CDR3 here is CASRGQGRHYGYTF. CDR3 nucleotides: TGTGCCAGCAGAGGACAGGGGAGGCACTATGGCTACACCTTC.

The rearrangement joins TRBV2 to TRBJ2-5, with 14 bases lining up with TRBD2. Trimming removed 1 base from V and 5 bases from J; junction bases left unmatched: 6. The CDR3 is made up of 17 amino acids. Looked up from germline, CDR1 is SNHLY and CDR2 is FYNNEI. Here the CDR3 DNA reads TGTGCCAGCAGTGAAGGGCGGACTAGCGGGGGGATGGAGACCCAGTACTTC. Translation gives CASSEGRTSGGMETQYF.

A note on this clone: Additional DNA sequences in this sample encode the identical CDR3. This chain joins TRBV6-5 and TRBJ2-5, with 8 bases matching TRBD2. Germline V gives CDR1 MNHEY, CDR2 SVGAGI. This CDR3 has 14 residues. J was trimmed by 5 bases and V by 4 bases; bases with no gene match: 6. CDR3 amino acids: CASSSGLAGETQYF. The CDR3 nucleotides read TGTGCCAGCAGTTCCGGACTAGCCGGGGAGACCCAGTACTTC.

This chain links TRBV29-1 with TRBJ2-3; 13 bases are a match to TRBD2. The CDR3 consists of 18 residues. Trimming cost V 6 bases and J 3 bases; bases outside gene matches: 15. Germline-derived CDR1 and CDR2 are SQVTM and ANQGSEA. CDR3: CSVERLARTSGRTDTQYF. CDR3 DNA: TGCAGCGTGGAGAGGCTTGCAAGGACTAGCGGGAGAACAGATACGCAGTATTTT.

This chain links TRBV28 with TRBJ1-2, with D perhaps TRBD1 (6 bases). This CDR3 has 17 amino acids. Germline lookup yields CDR1 MDHEN and CDR2 SYDVKM. Trimming pared 1 base from V and 3 bases from J, leaving 18 bases between. CDR3 protein: CASSLSITQGNYYGYTF. CDR3 nucleotides: TGTGCCAGCAGTTTATCCATAACTCAGGGGAACTACTATGGCTACACCTTC.

Concerning this clone itself: Other nucleotide sequences in the sample specify the same CDR3. The chain joins TRBV19 to TRBJ1-1, with D possibly TRBD1 on 6 matching bases. Germline V gene data show CDR1 as LNHDA and CDR2 as SQIVND (reference sequence). The CDR3 spans 13 residues. V was pared by 6 bases and J by 4 bases, with 12 bases between. The CDR3 sequence: CASSEQGGTEAFF. DNA of the CDR3: TGTGCCAGTAGCGAACAGGGTGGCACTGAAGCTTTCTTT.

The V and J genes are TRBV18 and TRBJ1-2; 8 bases are a match to TRBD1. The CDR3 sequence is 14 residues long. The V and J ends lost 3 bases and 4 bases, in that order; junction bases with no gene match: 4. Germline V gene data show CDR1 as KGHSH and CDR2 as LQKENI. The CDR3 DNA is TGTGCCAGCTCACCGGAGACAGGGGCCTATGGCTACACCTTC. Its translation is CASSPETGAYGYTF.

A few counts support this clone. The chain recombines TRBV12-3 or TRBV12-4 with TRBJ1-1; the D gene is possibly TRBD1 (5 bases). The V gene lost 6 bases and the J gene lost 4 bases, with 12 bases spanning the gap. The length of the CDR3 is 13 residues. The CDR3 sequence: CASRGQGSTEAFF. DNA of the CDR3: TGTGCCAGCAGGGGGCAAGGTTCCACTGAAGCTTTCTTT.

The rearrangement uses TRBV10-1 and TRBJ2-7; 9 bases fit TRBD1. Germline V gene sequence: CDR1 WNHNN, CDR2 SYGVQD (reference sequence). CDR3 size: 16 residues. The V and J ends lost 5 bases and 3 bases, in that order; junction bases with no gene match: 11. This chain's CDR3 is CASSIRDREGSYEQYV. In nucleotides, the CDR3 is TGCGCCAGCAGTATCCGGGACAGGGAAGGAAGCTACGAGCAGTACGTC.

The chain employs TRBV9 and TRBJ2-3; 12 positions match TRBD2. The length of the CDR3 is 15 residues. Germline V gives CDR1 SGDLS, CDR2 YYNGEE. V was clipped by 5 bases and J by 6 bases; unmatched bases: 7. The CDR3 DNA follows: TGTGCCAGCAGACCTCTAGCGGGGGGGCCGGATACGCAGTATTTT. Amino acids: CASRPLAGGPDTQYF.

DNA of the CDR3: TGTGCCAGCAGCGACCTATCAGCGGGGAACTACGAGCAGTACTTC. Residues: CASSDLSAGNYEQYF. V gene TRBV27 combines with J gene TRBJ2-7, with 7 nucleotides matching TRBD2. The trim removed 6 bases at V and 3 bases at J, leaving 11 bases unmatched. CDR1 and CDR2 (germline): MNHEY, SMNVEV (reference sequence). The CDR3 covers 15 residues.

A few counts support this clone. This chain joins TRBV2 and TRBJ2-2; weak D call: TRBD1 (6 bases). Germline loops: CDR1 SNHLY, CDR2 FYNNEI. The CDR3 is made up of 13 amino acids. V shed 5 bases and J shed 6 bases, with 10 bases lying between them. CDR3 bases: TGTGCCAGCAGTCTCTACAGGGCCGGGGAGCTGTTTTTT. It specifies CASSLYRAGELFF.

This rearrangement joins TRBV4-1 to TRBJ1-5, with 10 nucleotides matching TRBD1. CDR1 and CDR2 from the germline V gene are MGHRA and YSYEKL. Trimming at V came to 1 base and at J to 3 bases, leaving 6 bases not matched to a gene. The CDR3 loop spans 17 amino acids. Written as DNA, the CDR3 is TGCGCCAGCAGCCAAGGGCTGACAGGGGGCGTCAATCAGCCCCAGCATTTT. Translating gives CASSQGLTGGVNQPQHF.

The rearrangement uses TRBV11-2 and TRBJ1-4; 9 bases agree with TRBD1. Germline loops: CDR1 SGHAT, CDR2 FQNNGV. The CDR3 extends over 14 amino acids. The V and J ends lost 4 bases and 5 bases, in that order; junction bases with no gene match: 2. This CDR3 reads CASSSGQGNEKLFF. CDR3 nucleotide sequence: TGTGCCAGCAGCTCCGGACAGGGGAATGAAAAACTGTTTTTT.

This chain joins TRBV5-1 and TRBJ1-1; TRBD1 matches at 10 bases. The CDR3 sequence is 13 residues long. J lost 3 bases, V lost 5 bases, and 1 base had no gene match. The V gene's germline CDR1 is SGHRS and CDR2 YFSETQ. As DNA, the CDR3 is TGCGCCAGCAGAGGACAGGGGGACACTGAAGCTTTCTTT. The encoded protein is CASRGQGDTEAFF.

Worth noting for this clone: Other DNA sequences from this sample encode an identical CDR3 as well. This chain links TRBV5-1 with TRBJ2-7; D call uncertain. Germline lookup yields CDR1 SGHRS and CDR2 YFSETQ. V lost 0 bases to trimming and J lost 4 bases, with 11 bases between them. This CDR3 spans 14 amino acids. CDR3 nucleotides: TGCGCCAGCAGCTTGGGAGGCACCCCTTACGAGCAGTACTTC. Translation gives CASSLGGTPYEQYF.